A selection of T cell receptor beta chains follows, all from one sample in a study of shared clonotypes between healthy human individuals. The assay was immunoSEQ multiplex PCR, and TCRdb's table has in-frame clones only and misses some. The data contain about 960,000 clones, about three quarters of them singletons. Source material: memory CD4+ T cells sorted from blood. These receptor sequences come from a man aged 18 to 35 in good health. Both conserved end residues are trimmed from each CDR3. A row's size may be missing; if present it is once, few, many or a size class.

abundance,v_gene,len,CDR3aa
few,TRBV10-2,14,ASTPQGPSSYNEQF
.,TRBV2,13,ASRWTSGGAETQY
.,TRBV2,10,ASSVRQAEAF
many,TRBV27,12,ASSHGTEIYEQY
.,TRBV5-1,14,ASSRTSGLRSYEQY
.,TRBV5-1,11,ATRRQGATEAF
.,TRBV30,11,AWNGQGAGEQY
.,TRBV6-1,12,ASSGDTSNSPLH
.,TRBV29-1,9,SVDRTETQY
many,TRBV4-2,16,ASSPGGSKLDLNEKLF
.,TRBV19,15,ASSIDFGTASSYEQY
.,TRBV7-6,12,ASSLEDRGFEQF
.,TRBV30,10,AWTTAGNTIY
.,TRBV19,12,ASSSVAGNYGYT
once,TRBV11-3,17,AILTRGLAGEHGTGELF
.,TRBV18,14,ASSPPGTGNTGELF
few,TRBV4-2,14,ASSQSLRGLTDTQY
few,TRBV5-1,14,ASSPGALSGANVLT
.,TRBV9,13,ASSVGDLDNSPLH
.,TRBV12-5,9,ASGENTEAF
.,TRBV5-1,12,ASSLGAVPYEQY
.,TRBV28,14,ASDRAGSLESYEQY
.,TRBV5-8,15,ASSLRTGALGSDEQY
.,TRBV7-2,13,ASSLGSYRVVEQF
once,TRBV11-2,13,ASSFLGADTGELF
.,TRBV6-5,13,ASNPPGSRGNTIY
.,TRBV28,14,ASSLIRDRAGQPQH
.,TRBV25-1,14,ASSESGRGGINTQY
few,TRBV10-3,10,AISWDRAEAF
.,TRBV28,10,ASSSQGNEQY
.,TRBV6-1,11,ASRAATNEKLF
few,TRBV14,10,ASSPDRVLAF
.,TRBV7-2,12,ASSKGLAGETQY
.,TRBV11-2,12,ASSLGLSKNIQY
.,TRBV29-1,14,SVEDQVQGAPDTQY
.,TRBV27,11,ASRRQGAYEQY
.,TRBV11-3,12,ASSAGGGIHEQY
.,TRBV19,11,ASRASGGPEQF
.,TRBV6-5,12,ASRLDPSGNEQF
.,TRBV5-1,13,ASSGGRIMNTEAF
.,TRBV30,9,AWTSGNTIY
.,TRBV5-4,13,ASSLIGDSGNTIY
.,TRBV2,14,ASSRTGPTSNQPQH
.,TRBV6-5,11,ASSERGQVRSI
once,TRBV7-7,12,ASSRLQGTETQY
.,TRBV5-4,12,ASSAAGQNYGYT
.,TRBV14,15,ASSQATGRGVGNEQF
few,TRBV5-6,13,ASSLTSGNTGELF
many,TRBV2,11,ASTPGQGGKAF
few,TRBV25-1,13,ASSEEGTKSGTQY
.,TRBV4-3,13,ASSARLAGEDEQY
.,TRBV7-2,11,ASQALFPNEQF
once,TRBV6-5,10,ASGQGTYEQY
.,TRBV5-1,14,ASSLEYPGTADTQY
.,TRBV6-5,12,ASSRGTAGNTIY